This record covers a single TCR beta chain. The sample originates from a study of cytomegalovirus exposure and HLA in healthy donors. CDR3 length: 14 residues. Germline-derived CDR1 and CDR2 are KGHSH and LQKENI. Trimming at V came to 6 bases and at J to 5 bases, leaving 4 bases not matched to a gene. Some clones are missing from TCRdb's copy, which holds only in-frame ones; the method was immunoSEQ multiplex PCR. The sample carries 120,000 to 150,000 clones, 88% recorded once. The receptor comes from a woman younger than 35 in good health and CMV-seropositive. The sequencing input was PBMCs. The chain links TRBV18 to TRBJ1-5, with TRBD1 identical over 10 bases. CDR3 amino acids: CASSQGQGDQPQHF. The CDR3 DNA sequence: TGTGCCAGCTCTCAAGGACAGGGGGATCAGCCCCAGCATTTT. Complete variable domain (other parts from reference TRBV18 and TRBJ1-5): NAGVMQNPRHLVRRRGQEARLRCSPMKGHSHVYWYRQLPEEGLKFMVYLQKENIIDESGMPKERFSAEFPKEGPSILRIQQVVRGDSAAYFCASSQGQGDQPQHFGDGTRLSIL.